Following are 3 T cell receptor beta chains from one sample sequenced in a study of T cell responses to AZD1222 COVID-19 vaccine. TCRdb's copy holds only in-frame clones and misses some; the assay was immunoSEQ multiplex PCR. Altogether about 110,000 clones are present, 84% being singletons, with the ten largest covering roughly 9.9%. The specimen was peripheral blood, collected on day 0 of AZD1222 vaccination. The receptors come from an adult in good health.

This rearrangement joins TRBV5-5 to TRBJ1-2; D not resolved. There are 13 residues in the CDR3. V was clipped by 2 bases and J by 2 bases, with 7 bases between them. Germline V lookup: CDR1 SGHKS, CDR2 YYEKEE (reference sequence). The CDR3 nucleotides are TGTGCCAGCAGCTTAGAGAGCAACTATGGCTACACCTTC. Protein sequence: CASSLESNYGYTF.

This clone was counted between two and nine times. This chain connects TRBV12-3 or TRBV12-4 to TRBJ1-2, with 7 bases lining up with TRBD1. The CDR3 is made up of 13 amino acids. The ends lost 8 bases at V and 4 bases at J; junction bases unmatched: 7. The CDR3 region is CASRPAGGYGYTF. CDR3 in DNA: TGTGCCAGCCGCCCGGCAGGGGGCTATGGCTACACCTTC.

CDR3 amino acids: CASSLFDRMNTEAFF. CDR3 bases: TGTGCCAGCAGCTTGTTTGACAGGATGAACACTGAAGCTTTCTTT. This rearrangement joins TRBV5-5 to TRBJ1-1; D may be TRBD1 (6 bases). CDR1 SGHKS and CDR2 YYEKEE come from the germline V gene (reference sequence). The V end was cut by 1 base, the J end by 0 bases, with 10 bases between. CDR3 length: 15 amino acids.